This T cell receptor (beta chain) is drawn from a study of T cell repertoires in cytomegalovirus infection. Overall study context: The study used recently identified HLA-C-restricted and well-studied HLA-B-restricted CMV epitopes.

In TCRdb, the reads were re-called with MiXCR into one record per CDR3 protein. The sample contains 110,000 or so distinct CDR3 sequences, over 25% of which appear only once. This CDR3 has 14 amino acids. Looked up from germline, CDR1 is MNHEY and CDR2 is SVGAGI. Trimming shortened V by 5 bases and J by 14 bases, and 24 bases separated the two germline ends. In the case of this clonotype: Antigen: not known.

Sequences were derived from CD8+ T cells from cultured PBMCs, sampled from culture after CMV antigen stimulation. The TCR sequence derives from a human donor in good health (CMV status not recorded). Some clones in this sample may be carry-over from other donors' samples. This chain connects TRBV6-5 to TRBJ1-2, with TRBD1 as a possible D gene (6 bases). The CDR3 spells CASSRSYGTTERTF. CDR3 nucleotide sequence: TGTGCCAGCAGTCGCTCCTACGGGACAACCGAGCGGACCTTC.